This T cell receptor beta chain was retrieved from a study of CD8 T cells in ankylosing spondylitis. General study results and limits: Ankylosing spondylitis blood appeared to be characterized by a TCR beta motif of roughly eight highly homologous variants. Significantly higher representation of disease-linked clones was reported for matched ankylosing spondylitis synovial fluid. The authors found the disease-linked clones to be CD8+ and relatively rare in peripheral blood.

TCRdb passed the 5' RACE reads through MiXCR, listing each CDR3 protein once. This sample has 150,000 to 200,000 distinct CDR3 sequences, with around 32% found just once. In this sample, this clonotype turned up many times. As yet, its antigen is unknown. The receptor comes from a male donor with ankylosing spondylitis. Sample: synovial fluid, either unsorted or a sorted T cell fraction (not recorded which).

CDR3 coding DNA: TGTGCCAGCAGAACCTCCGGGACTTACAATGAGCAGTTCTTC. This gives the protein CASRTSGTYNEQFF. This chain links TRBV12-3 or TRBV12-4 with TRBJ2-1, with D maybe TRBD2 (6 bases). V was trimmed by 6 bases and J by 4 bases, leaving 13 bases between them. This CDR3 spans 14 amino acids.